Sequencing of this T cell receptor beta chain was carried out in a study of preoperative IRX-2 immunotherapy in early breast cancer. Measured with immunoSEQ multiplex PCR; TCRdb has only the in-frame clones, and not every one. The sample consists of tens of thousands of clones, roughly 82% of them appearing once. Treatment: preoperative locoregional IRX-2 cytokine immunotherapy. The TCR was taken from a human donor with breast cancer. Material: lymph node tissue, obtained after IRX-2 immunotherapy.

The CDR3 bases are TGTGCCAGCAGTTTCGCCGGGACAGTCATAAACACTGAAGCTTTCTTT. Translating it yields CASSFAGTVINTEAFF. The J gene is TRBJ1-1, the V gene TRBV28, with 7 bases aligning to TRBD1. Trimming cost V 3 bases and J 2 bases; bases outside gene matches: 9. The CDR3 loop spans 16 amino acids. The germline V gene has CDR1 MDHEN and CDR2 SYDVKM.